This T cell receptor beta chain was retrieved from a study of STAT5B mutations in CD4+ large granular lymphocyte leukemia (dated by TCRdb to the early 2020s). Some background on the complete study: Among healthy controls, the CDR3 'QG' motif was associated with a particular HLA allele. The study compared the TCRbeta repertoires of patients with CD4+ T-cell large granular lymphocyte leukemia against those of healthy blood donors. Flow cytometry performed on FACSCanto II or FACSVerse showed that the purified fractions had more than 95% purity among lymphocytes. Paper-wide results and their limitations: CD4-sorted patient repertoires appeared more clonal than healthy CD4+ repertoires, and this difference persisted after removing the putative leukemic clones. Each patient's main leukemic clonotypes were private, but approximately 25% of these clonotypes showed up at low frequency in the non-leukemic repertoires of other patients. Data were not HLA-matched; higher clonality in CD4+ versus CD8+ T-LGLL could reflect the relatively small sample size. Enrichment of TRBV06-family usage was observed among the top patient clones (8/27) relative to healthy controls (2/35).

Note on this clone: This receptor's antigen is unknown. Per-nucleotide qualities are absent, and no much larger clonotype sits a single base away.

Buffy coats from 35 to 40 blood donors, supplied by the Finnish Red Cross blood service, were used as healthy controls. All TCR-sequenced material derived from peripheral blood: patient blood samples and healthy donor buffy coats. Ficoll-Hypaque gradient centrifugation was used to isolate peripheral blood mononuclear cells. CD4+ cells were purified magnetically from the buffy coats of healthy controls. Genomic DNA was extracted with the Gentra Puregene Cell and Tissue kit and quantified on a Qubit 2.0 fluorometer. The germline V gene yields SGHTA for CDR1 and FQGTGA for CDR2. Reading from cysteine to phenylalanine, the CDR3 counts 14 amino acids. Only the CDR3 DNA stays, 42 bases, in frame from base 1. Relative to germline, V is missing 5 bases and J is missing 4 bases, with 6 bases of the junction outside any gene match. TCRbeta rearrangements were sequenced from genomic DNA using the immunoSEQ assay at survey resolution. Regarding the original processing steps: In the TCR sequencing data, the lowest productive clonotype frequency that could be detected was 2.59 x 10-5. Only productive TCRbeta rearrangements, meaning sequences that were complete and in-frame, were kept for the analyses. Clonality for each sample was calculated as Simpson clonality in the immunoSEQ Analyzer version 3.0. Clones were binned by frequency as very rare, small, medium, large (1-20%) or hyperexpanded (>20%). OLGA 1.2.3 estimated generation probabilities, VDJtools produced V-gene circos plots, VDJdb was queried for specificities, and GLIPH identified CDR3 motifs. The table was pulled from immuneACCESS by TCRdb, which kept in-frame rearrangements only. Such tables lose some clones; where checked, under half of the loss comes from unresolved V genes, and the rest has no known cause. The D gene and trimming were derived from the DNA, and the V and J assignments and clone size from that table. Counted in this sample were some 20,000 clones; 78% of them appeared once. The ten largest account for 0.42% of the sample.

The receptor comes from a human donor in good health. The receptor chain draws on TRBV7-3 and TRBJ1-1; TRBD1 lines up with 8 middle nucleotides. The sample comprised CD4+ T cells from blood buffy coats. The bases are TGTGCCAGCAGCGTTACAGGGGGAATCACTGAAGCTTTCTTT. Its coded protein is CASSVTGGITEAFF.